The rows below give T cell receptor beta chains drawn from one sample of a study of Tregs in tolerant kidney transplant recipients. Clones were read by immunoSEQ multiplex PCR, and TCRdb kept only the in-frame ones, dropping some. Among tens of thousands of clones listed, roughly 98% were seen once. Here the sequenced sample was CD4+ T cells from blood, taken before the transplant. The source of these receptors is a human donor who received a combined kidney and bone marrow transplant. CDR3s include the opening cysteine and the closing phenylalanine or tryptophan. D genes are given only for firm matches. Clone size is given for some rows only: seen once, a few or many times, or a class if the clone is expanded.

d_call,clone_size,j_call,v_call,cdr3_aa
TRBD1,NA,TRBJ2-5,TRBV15,CATSKNRGQGETQYF
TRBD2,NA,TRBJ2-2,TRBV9,CASSVRGGGNANTGELFF
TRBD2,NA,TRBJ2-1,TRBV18,CASSPGLAGGLEQFF
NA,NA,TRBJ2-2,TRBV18,CASSGGPNTGELFF
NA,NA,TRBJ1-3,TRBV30,CACQGPAGNTIYF
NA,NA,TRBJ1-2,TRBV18,CASSPREGSNYGYTF
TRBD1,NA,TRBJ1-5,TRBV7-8,CASSSRQGRAYSNQPQHF
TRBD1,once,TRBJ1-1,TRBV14,CASSPRQGGTEAFF
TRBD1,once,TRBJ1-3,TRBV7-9,CASSLGQGAVLDTIYF
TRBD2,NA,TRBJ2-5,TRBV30,CAWSPLGGIKETQYF
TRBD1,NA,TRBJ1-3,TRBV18,CASSPTTGVAGNTIYF
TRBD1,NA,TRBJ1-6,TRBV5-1,CASSNRQGMAHLDSPLHF
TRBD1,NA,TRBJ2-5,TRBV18,CASSPGQVGETQYF
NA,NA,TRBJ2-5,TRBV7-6,CASSLNTETQYF
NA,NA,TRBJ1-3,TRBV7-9,CASSLEGFSGNTIYF
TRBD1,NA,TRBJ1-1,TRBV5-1,CASSFPTGENTEAFF
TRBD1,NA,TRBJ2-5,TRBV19,CASSIKGTGTLQETQYF
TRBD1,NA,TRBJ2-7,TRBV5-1,CASSPGTGGWYEQYF
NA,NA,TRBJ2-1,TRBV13,CASSWNSGSSSYNEQFF
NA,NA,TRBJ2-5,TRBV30,CAWSLGGETQYF
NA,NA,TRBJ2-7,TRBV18,CASSPQGANYEQYF
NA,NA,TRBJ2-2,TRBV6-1,CASSEAYRVESGELFF
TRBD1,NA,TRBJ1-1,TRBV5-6,CASSVTGDNTEAFF
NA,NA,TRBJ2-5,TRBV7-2,CASSPLDQETQYF